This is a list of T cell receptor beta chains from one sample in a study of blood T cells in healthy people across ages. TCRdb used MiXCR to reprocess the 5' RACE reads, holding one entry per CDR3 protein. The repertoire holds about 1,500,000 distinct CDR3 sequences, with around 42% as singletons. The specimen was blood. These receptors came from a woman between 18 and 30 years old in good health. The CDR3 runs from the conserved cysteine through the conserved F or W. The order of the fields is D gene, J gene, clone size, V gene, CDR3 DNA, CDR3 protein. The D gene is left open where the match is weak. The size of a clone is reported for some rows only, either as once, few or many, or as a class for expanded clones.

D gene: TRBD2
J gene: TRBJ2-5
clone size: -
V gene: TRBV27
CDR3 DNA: TGTGCCAGCAGTTTATATCCCCCGGGACTAGCGGGAGGGCCTCTCCAAGAGACCCAGTACTTC
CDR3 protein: CASSLYPPGLAGGPLQETQYF

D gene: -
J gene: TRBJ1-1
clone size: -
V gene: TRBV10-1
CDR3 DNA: TGCGCCAGCAGTGAAGAAGGGGGACATAAGAACACTGAAGCTTTCTTT
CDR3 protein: CASSEEGGHKNTEAFF

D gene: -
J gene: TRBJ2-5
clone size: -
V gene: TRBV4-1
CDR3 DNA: TGCGCCAGCAGCCAAGTTGCAGGCTTCCCCGAGCAGTCCTTC
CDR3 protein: CASSQVAGFPEQSF

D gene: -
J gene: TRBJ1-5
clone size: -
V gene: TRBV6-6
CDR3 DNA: TGTGCCAGCAGTTACAGGGTGGCGAATCAGCCCCAGCATTTT
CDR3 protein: CASSYRVANQPQHF

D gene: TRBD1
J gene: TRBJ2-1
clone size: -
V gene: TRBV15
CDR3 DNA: TGTGCCACCAGCCGTAATCTTCAGGGGGCCTTATACAATGAGCAGTTCTTC
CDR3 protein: CATSRNLQGALYNEQFF

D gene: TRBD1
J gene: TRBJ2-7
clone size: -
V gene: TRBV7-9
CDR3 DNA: TGTGCCAGCAGCCCCACAGGGGCTCCCTACGAGCAGTACTTC
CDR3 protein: CASSPTGAPYEQYF

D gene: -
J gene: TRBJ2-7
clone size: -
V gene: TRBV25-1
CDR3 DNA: TGTGCCAGCACGGGTGGGCTTTCAACGGCGCGGGGGCGCGAGCAGTACTTC
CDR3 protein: CASTGGLSTARGREQYF

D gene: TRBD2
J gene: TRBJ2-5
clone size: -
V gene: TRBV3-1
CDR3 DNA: TGTGCCAGCAGCCCGGTCGGAGCGGGAAATCAAGGGACCCAGTACTTC
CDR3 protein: CASSPVGAGNQGTQYF

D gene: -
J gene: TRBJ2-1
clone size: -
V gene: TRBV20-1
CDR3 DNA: TGCAGTGCTAGCGGGACACACAATGAGCAGTTCTTC
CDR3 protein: CSASGTHNEQFF

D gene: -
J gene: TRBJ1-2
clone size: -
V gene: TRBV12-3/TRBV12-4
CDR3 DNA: TGTGCCAGCAGTGTTGCAGGATTATATGGCTACACCTTC
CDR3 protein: CASSVAGLYGYTF

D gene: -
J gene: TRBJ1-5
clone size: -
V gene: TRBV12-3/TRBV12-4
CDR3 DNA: TGTGCCAGCAGTTTAAGGGCAGGGAATAGCAATCAGCCCCAGCATTTT
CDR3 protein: CASSLRAGNSNQPQHF

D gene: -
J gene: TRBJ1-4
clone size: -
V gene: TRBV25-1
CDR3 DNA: TGTGCCAGCAGTGAATGGGGACGGGAGGGTGAAAAACTGTTTTTT
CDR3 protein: CASSEWGREGEKLFF

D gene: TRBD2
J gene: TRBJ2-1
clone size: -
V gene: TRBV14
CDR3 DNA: TGTGCCAGCAGCCAAGATGAAGCGGCTAGCGGGAGGGAGCAGTTCTTC
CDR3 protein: CASSQDEAASGREQFF

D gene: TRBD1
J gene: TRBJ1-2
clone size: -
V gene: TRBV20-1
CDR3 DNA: TGCAGTGCCCATGGACGGACAGGGGTCGACTATGGCTACACCTTC
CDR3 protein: CSAHGRTGVDYGYTF

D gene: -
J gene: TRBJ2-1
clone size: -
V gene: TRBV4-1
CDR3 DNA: TGCGCCAGCAGCCTTTTAGAAACCAATGAGCAGTTCTTC
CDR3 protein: CASSLLETNEQFF

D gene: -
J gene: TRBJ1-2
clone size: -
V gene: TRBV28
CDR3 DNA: TGTGCCAGCAGTTCAACGGGCGCGGGAATTGTTAACTATGGCTACACCTTC
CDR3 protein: CASSSTGAGIVNYGYTF

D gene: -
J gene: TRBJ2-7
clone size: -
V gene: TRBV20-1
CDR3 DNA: TGCAGTGCTACCGTTGGCGGGACGATCAATGAGCAGTACTTC
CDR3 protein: CSATVGGTINEQYF

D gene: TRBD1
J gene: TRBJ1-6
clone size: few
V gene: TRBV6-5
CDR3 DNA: TGTGCCAGCAGACGGGACAGGTTTAATAATTCACCCCTCCACTTT
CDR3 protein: CASRRDRFNNSPLHF

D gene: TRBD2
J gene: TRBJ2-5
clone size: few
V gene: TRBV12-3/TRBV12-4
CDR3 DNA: TGTGCCAGCAGTTTAGAACTAGCGGGAGGGACCCAGTACTTC
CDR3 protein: CASSLELAGGTQYF

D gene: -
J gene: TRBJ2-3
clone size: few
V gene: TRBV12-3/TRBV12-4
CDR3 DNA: TGTGCCAGCAGTTCGGGGGCTGGGGGAGATACGCAGTATTTT
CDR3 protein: CASSSGAGGDTQYF

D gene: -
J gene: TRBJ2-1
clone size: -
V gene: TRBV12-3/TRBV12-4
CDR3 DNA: TGTGCCAGCAGTTTGGCGAGGGGGAGCTCCCTGTTCTTC
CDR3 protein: CASSLARGSSLFF

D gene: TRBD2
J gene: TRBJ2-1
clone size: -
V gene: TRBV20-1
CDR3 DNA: TGCAGTGGAAGACTAGCGGGAGTAGATGAGCAGTTCTTC
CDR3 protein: CSGRLAGVDEQFF

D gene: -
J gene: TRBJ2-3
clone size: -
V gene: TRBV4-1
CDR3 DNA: TGCGCCAGCAGCCATTCAAGTGGTACGCCCGGGCGAACAGATACGCAGTATTTT
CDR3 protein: CASSHSSGTPGRTDTQYF

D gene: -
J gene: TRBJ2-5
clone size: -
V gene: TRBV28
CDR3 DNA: TGTGCCAGCAGTACCCGCCAGGTTCAAGAGACCCAGTACTTC
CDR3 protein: CASSTRQVQETQYF

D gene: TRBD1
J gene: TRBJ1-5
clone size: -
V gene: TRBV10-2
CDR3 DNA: TGCGCCAGCAGTGGGGGACAGCGGGATCAGCCCCAGCATTTT
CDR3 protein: CASSGGQRDQPQHF

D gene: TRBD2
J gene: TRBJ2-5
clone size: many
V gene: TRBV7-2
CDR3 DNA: TGTGCCAGCAGCTTAACGACTAGCGGGAGGCCAGAGACCCAGTACTTC
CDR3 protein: CASSLTTSGRPETQYF

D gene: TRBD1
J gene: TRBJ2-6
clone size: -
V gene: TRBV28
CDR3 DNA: TGTGCCAGCAGTTTAAGGGTACCCGACAGGGCTGGGGCCAACGTCCTGACTTTC
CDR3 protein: CASSLRVPDRAGANVLTF

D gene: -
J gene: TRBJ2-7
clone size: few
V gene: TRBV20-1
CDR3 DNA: TGCAGTGCTAGAGACAGCTCCTACAATGAGCAGTACTTC
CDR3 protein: CSARDSSYNEQYF

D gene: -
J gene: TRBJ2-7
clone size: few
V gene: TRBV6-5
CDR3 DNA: TGTGCCAGCAGTTACTCCGTGGGGATTGTGTACGAGCAGTACTTC
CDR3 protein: CASSYSVGIVYEQYF

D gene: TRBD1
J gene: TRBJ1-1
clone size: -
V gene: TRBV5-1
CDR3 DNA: TGCGCCAGCAGCGGAGGGGGACAGAGGGCCCTCACTGAAGCTTTCTTT
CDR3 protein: CASSGGGQRALTEAFF

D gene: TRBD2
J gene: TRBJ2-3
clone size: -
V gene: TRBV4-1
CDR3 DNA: TGCGCCAGCAGCCAAGAGGGGGGGAAGAGGGGCGATACGCAGTATTTT
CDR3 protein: CASSQEGGKRGDTQYF

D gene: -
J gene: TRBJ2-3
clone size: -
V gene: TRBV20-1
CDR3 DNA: TGCAGTGCTTCCAGCCGGGGCCTAGATACGCAGTATTTT
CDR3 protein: CSASSRGLDTQYF

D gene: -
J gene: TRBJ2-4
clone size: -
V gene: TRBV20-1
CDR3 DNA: TGCAGTCTGCGGCCCAAAAACATTCAGTACTTC
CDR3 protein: CSLRPKNIQYF

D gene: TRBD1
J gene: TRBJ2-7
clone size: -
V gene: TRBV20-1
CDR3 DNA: TGCAGTGCCTTGCCTCCCTTTCAGGGGGCGAGCGAGCAGTACTTC
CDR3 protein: CSALPPFQGASEQYF

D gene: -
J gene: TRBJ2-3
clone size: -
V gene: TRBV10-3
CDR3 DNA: TGTGCCATCAGTGACTCAGTTAGCACAGATACGCAGTATTTT
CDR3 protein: CAISDSVSTDTQYF